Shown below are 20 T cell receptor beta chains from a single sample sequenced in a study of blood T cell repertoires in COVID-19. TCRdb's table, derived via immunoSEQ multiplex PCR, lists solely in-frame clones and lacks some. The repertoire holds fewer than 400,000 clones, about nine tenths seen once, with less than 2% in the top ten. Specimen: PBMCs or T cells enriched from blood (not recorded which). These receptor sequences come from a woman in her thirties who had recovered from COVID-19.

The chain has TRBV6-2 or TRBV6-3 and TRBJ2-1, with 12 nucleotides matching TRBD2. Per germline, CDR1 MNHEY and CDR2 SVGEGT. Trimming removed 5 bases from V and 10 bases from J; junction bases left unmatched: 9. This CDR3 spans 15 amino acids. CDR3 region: CASSQTSGGTGEQFF. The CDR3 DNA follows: TGTGCCAGCAGTCAGACTAGCGGGGGTACAGGGGAGCAGTTCTTC.

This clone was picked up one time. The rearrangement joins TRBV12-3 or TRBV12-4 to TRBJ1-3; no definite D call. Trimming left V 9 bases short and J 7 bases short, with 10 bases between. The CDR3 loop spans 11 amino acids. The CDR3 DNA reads TGTGCCAGTGATAGGGAGAACACCATATATTTT. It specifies CASDRENTIYF.

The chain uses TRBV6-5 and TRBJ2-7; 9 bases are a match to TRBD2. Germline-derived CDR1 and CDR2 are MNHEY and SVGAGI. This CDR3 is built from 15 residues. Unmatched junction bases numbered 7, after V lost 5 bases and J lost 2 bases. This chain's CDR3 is CASSPQLAGTYEQYF. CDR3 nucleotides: TGTGCCAGCAGTCCCCAACTAGCGGGTACCTACGAGCAGTACTTC.

The CDR3 sequence: CASSRRPPRQGTDQPQHF. In DNA, the CDR3 is TGTGCCAGCTCACGACGACCCCCTCGCCAGGGGACAGATCAGCCCCAGCATTTT. The V gene is TRBV18, the J gene TRBJ1-5; 7 nucleotides line up with TRBD1. Trimming removed 4 bases from V and 5 bases from J; junction bases left unmatched: 17. The CDR3 is made up of 18 amino acids. Germline V gene data show CDR1 as KGHSH and CDR2 as LQKENI.

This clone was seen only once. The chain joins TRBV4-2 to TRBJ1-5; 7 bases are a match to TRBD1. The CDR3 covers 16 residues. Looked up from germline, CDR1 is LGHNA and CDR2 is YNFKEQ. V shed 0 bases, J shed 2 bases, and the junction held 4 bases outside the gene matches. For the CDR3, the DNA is TGTGCCAGCAGCCAAGATCAGGGGGTTCGCAATCAGCCCCAGCATTTT. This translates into CASSQDQGVRNQPQHF.

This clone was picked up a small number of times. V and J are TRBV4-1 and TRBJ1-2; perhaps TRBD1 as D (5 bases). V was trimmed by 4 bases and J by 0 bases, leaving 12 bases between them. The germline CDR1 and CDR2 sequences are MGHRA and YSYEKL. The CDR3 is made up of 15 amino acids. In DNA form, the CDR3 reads TGCGCCAGCAGCCCCGACGGACAACCTAACTATGGCTACACCTTC. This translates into CASSPDGQPNYGYTF.

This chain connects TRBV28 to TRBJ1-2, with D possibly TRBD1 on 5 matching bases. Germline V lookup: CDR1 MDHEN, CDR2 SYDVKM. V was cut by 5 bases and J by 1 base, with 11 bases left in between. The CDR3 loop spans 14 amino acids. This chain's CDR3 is CASSGPGVNYGYTF. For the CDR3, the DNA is TGTGCCAGCAGTGGGCCGGGGGTTAACTATGGCTACACCTTC.

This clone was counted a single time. CDR3 nucleotides: TGTGCCAGCAGCATCACGGGGGTAGAGACCCAGTACTTC. The encoded protein is CASSITGVETQYF. The V and J genes are TRBV11-2 and TRBJ2-5; TRBD2 might be the D (6 bases). With 5 bases removed from V and 4 bases from J, the gap between germline ends came to 11 bases. CDR1 is SGHAT, CDR2 FQNNGV, per germline. There are 13 residues in the CDR3.

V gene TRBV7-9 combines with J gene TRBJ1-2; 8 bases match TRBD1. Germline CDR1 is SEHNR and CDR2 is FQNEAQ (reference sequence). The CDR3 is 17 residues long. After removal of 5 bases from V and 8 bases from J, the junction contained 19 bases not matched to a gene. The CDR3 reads CASSPTRTGPQRMGYTF. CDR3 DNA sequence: TGTGCCAGCAGCCCGACGAGGACAGGGCCCCAAAGGATGGGCTACACCTTC.

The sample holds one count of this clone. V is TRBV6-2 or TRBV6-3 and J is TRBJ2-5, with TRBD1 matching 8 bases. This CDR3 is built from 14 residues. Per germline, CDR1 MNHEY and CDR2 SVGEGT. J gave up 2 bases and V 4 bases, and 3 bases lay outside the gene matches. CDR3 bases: TGTGCCAGCAGTTTATGGGACAGGCAAGAGACCCAGTACTTC. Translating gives CASSLWDRQETQYF.

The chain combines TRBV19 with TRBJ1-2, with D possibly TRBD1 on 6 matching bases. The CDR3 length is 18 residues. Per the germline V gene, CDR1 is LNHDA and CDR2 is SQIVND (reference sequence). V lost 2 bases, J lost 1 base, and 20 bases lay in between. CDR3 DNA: TGTGCCAGTAGTATACCACAGGGCATGTTCTCGTTTAACTATGGCTACACCTTC. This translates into CASSIPQGMFSFNYGYTF. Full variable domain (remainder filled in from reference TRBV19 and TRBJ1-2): DGGITQSPKYLFRKEGQNVTLSCEQNLNHDAMYWYRQDPGQGLRLIYYSQIVNDFQKGDIAEGYSVSREKKESFPLTVTSAQKNPTAFYLCASSIPQGMFSFNYGYTFGSGTRLTVV.

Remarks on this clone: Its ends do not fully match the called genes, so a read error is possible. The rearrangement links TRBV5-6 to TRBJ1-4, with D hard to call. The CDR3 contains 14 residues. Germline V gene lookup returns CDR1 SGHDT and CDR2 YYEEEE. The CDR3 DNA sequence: TGTGCCAGCAGCTTGGCTAATTCGGCAGGAGGAACCCTTTTT. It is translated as CASSLANSAGGTLF.

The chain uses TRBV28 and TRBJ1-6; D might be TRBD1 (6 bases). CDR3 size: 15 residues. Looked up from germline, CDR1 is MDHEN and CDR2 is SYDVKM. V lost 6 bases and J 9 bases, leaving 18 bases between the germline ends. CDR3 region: CASSSGTSGGSPLHF. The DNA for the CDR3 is TGTGCCAGCAGCTCCGGGACATCGGGAGGTTCACCCCTCCACTTT.

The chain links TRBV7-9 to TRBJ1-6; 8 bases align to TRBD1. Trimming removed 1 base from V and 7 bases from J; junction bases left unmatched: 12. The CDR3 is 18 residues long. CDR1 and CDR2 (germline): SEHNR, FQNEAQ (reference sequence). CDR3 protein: CASSLVSGTGWLNSPLHF. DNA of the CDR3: TGTGCCAGCAGCTTAGTCTCCGGGACAGGATGGTTGAATTCACCCCTCCACTTT.

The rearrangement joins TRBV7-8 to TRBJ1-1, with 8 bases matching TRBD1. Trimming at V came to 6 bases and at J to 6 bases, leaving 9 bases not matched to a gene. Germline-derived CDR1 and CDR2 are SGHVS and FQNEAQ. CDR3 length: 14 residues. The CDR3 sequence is CASRSDRAASEAFF. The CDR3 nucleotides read TGTGCCAGCAGATCGGACAGGGCGGCGTCTGAAGCTTTCTTT.

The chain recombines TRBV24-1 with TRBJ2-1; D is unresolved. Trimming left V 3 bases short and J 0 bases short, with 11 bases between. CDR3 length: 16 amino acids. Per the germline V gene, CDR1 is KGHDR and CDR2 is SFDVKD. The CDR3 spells CATSDEDRDSYNEQFF. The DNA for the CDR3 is TGTGCCACCAGTGATGAAGATAGAGACTCCTACAATGAGCAGTTCTTC.

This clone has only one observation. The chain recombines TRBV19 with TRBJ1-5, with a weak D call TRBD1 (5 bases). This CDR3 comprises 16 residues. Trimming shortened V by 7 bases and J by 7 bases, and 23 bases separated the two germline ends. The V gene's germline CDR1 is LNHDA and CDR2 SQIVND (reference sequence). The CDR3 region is CASNGQGLPQGQPQHF. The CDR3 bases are TGTGCCAGTAACGGGCAGGGACTCCCGCAGGGACAGCCCCAGCATTTT. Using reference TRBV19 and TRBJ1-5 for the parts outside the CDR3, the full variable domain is DGGITQSPKYLFRKEGQNVTLSCEQNLNHDAMYWYRQDPGQGLRLIYYSQIVNDFQKGDIAEGYSVSREKKESFPLTVTSAQKNPTAFYLCASNGQGLPQGQPQHFGDGTRLSIL.

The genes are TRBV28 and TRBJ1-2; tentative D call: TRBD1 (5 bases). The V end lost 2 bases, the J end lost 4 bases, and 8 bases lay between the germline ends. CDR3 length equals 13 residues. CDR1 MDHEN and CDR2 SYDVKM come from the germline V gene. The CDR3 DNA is TGTGCCAGCAGTTTACGGGGGTCCTATGGCTACACCTTC. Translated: CASSLRGSYGYTF.

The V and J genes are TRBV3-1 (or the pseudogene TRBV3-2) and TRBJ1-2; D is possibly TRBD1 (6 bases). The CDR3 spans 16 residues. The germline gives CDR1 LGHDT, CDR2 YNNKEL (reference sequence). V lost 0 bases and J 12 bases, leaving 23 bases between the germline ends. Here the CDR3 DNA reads TGTGCCAGCAGCCAAGAGTTTACAGGGATTAGGATAGAGAACACCTTC. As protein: CASSQEFTGIRIENTF.

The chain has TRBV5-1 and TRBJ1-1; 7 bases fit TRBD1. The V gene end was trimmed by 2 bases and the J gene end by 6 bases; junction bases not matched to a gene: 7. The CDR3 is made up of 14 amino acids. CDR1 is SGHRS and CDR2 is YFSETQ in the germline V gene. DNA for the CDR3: TGCGCCAGCAGCTTCCAAGGGGGCGGTTCTGAAGCTTTCTTT. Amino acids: CASSFQGGGSEAFF.